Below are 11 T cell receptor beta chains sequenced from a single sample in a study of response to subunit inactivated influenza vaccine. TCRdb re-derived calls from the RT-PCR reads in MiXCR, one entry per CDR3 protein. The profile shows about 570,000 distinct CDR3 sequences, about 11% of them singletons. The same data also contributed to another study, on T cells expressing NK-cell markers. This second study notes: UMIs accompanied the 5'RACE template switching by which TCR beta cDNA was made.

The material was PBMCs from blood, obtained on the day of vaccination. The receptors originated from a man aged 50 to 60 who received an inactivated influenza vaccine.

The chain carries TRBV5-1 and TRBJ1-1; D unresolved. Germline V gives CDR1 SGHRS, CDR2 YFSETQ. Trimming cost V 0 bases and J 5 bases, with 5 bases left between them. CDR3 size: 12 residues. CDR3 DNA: TGCGCCAGCAGCTTGGGGGTAACTGAAGCTTTCTTT. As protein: CASSLGVTEAFF.

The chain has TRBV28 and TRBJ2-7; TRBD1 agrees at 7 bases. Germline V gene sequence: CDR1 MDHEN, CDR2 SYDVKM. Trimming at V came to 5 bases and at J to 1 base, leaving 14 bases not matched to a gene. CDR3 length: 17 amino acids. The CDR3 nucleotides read TGTGCCAGCAGTCCCCTCGGGTTAGGGGGCGCTTCCTACGAGCAGTACTTC. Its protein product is CASSPLGLGGASYEQYF.

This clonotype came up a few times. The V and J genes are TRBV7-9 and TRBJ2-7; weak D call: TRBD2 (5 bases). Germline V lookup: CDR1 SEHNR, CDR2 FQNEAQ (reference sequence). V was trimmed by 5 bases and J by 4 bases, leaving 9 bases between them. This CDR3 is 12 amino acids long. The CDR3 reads CASSPEEYEQYF. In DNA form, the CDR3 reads TGTGCCAGCAGCCCGGAGGAGTACGAGCAGTACTTC.

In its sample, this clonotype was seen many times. The CDR3 bases are TGCAGTGCGGATGGGACAGGCTATAGCTACGAGCAGTACTTC. It codes for CSADGTGYSYEQYF. V and J are TRBV20-1 and TRBJ2-7; 8 nucleotides agree with TRBD1. J gave up 3 bases and V 6 bases, and 10 bases lay outside the gene matches. The CDR3 is 14 residues long. The germline V gene has CDR1 DFQATT and CDR2 SNEGSKA (reference sequence).

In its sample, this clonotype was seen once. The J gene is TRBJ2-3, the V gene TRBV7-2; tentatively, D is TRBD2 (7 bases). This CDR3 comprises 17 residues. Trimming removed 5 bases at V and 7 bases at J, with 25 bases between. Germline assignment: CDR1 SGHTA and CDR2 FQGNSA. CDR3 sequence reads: CASSPKRPGLGGHTQYF. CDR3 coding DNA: TGTGCCAGCAGCCCAAAACGCCCGGGACTGGGGGGGCATACGCAGTATTTT.

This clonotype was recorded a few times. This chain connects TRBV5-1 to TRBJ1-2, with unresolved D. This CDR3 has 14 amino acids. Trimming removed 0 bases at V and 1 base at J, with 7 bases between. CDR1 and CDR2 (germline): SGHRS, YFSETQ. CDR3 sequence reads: CASSLAGGNYGYTF. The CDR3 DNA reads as TGCGCCAGCAGCTTGGCAGGAGGTAACTATGGCTACACCTTC.

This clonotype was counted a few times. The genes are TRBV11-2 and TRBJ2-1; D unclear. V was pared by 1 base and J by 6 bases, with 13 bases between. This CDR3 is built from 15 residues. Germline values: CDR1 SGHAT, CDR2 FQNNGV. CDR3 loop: CASSLASNPPNEQFF. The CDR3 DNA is TGTGCCAGCAGCTTAGCCAGCAACCCCCCCAATGAGCAGTTCTTC.

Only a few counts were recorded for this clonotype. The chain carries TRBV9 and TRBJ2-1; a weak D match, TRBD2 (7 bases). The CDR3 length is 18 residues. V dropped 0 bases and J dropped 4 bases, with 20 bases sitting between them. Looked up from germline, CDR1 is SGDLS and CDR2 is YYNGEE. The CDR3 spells CASSVDRGAGFEYNEQFF. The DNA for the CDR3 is TGTGCCAGCAGCGTAGATCGGGGGGCTGGATTCGAGTACAATGAGCAGTTCTTC.

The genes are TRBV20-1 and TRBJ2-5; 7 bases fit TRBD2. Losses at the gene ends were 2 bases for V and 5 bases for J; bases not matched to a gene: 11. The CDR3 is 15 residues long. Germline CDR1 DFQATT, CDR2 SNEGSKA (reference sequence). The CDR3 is CSARFDETSWETQYF. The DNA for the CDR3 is TGCAGTGCTAGATTCGACGAGACTAGCTGGGAGACCCAGTACTTC.

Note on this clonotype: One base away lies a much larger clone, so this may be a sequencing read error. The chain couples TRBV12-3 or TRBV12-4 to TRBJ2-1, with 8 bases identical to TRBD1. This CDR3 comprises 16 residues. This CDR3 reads CTSSLGRGRETHEQFF. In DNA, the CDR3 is TGTACCAGCAGTTTAGGCAGGGGGCGCGAAACCCACGAGCAGTTCTTC.

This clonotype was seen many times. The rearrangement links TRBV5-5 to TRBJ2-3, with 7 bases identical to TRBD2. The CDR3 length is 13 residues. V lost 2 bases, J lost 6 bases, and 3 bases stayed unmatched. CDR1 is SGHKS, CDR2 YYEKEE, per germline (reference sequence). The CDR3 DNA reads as TGTGCCAGCAGCTTCCGGGGGGACGATACGCAGTATTTT. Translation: CASSFRGDDTQYF.